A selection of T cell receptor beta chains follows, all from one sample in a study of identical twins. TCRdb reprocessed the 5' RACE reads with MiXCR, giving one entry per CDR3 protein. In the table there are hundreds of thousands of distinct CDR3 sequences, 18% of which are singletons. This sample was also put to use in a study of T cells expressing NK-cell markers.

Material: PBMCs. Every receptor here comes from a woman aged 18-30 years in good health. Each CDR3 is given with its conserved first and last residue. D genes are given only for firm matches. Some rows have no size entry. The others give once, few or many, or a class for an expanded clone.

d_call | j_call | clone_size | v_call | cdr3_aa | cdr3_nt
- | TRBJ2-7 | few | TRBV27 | CASSLSLQSYEQYF | TGTGCCAGCAGTTTATCGCTACAGTCCTACGAGCAGTACTTC
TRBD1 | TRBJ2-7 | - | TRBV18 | CASSPRTGWSTYEQYF | TGTGCCAGCTCACCTCGGACAGGGTGGTCCACCTACGAGCAGTACTTC
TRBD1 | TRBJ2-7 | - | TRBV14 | CASSQGPGQSDEQYF | TGTGCCAGCAGCCAAGGTCCGGGACAGTCCGACGAGCAGTACTTC
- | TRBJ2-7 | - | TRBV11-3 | CASSQRDTYSYEQYF | TGTGCCAGCAGCCAGCGGGACACCTACTCCTACGAGCAGTACTTC
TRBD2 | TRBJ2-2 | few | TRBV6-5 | CASSYVAGTGELFF | TGTGCCAGCAGTTACGTAGCGGGGACCGGGGAGCTGTTTTTT
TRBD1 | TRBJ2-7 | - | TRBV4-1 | CASSPDRALYEQYF | TGCGCCAGCAGCCCGGACAGGGCCCTCTACGAGCAGTACTTC
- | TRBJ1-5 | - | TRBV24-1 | CATSGRDNQPQHF | TGTGCCACCAGTGGCAGGGACAATCAGCCCCAGCATTTT
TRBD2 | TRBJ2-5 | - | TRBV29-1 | CSVPRAGGDVETQYF | TGCAGCGTCCCGCGAGCGGGAGGTGATGTGGAGACCCAGTACTTC
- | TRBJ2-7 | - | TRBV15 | CATSRDTFGLGYEQYF | TGTGCCACCAGCAGAGACACTTTTGGCCTTGGCTACGAGCAGTACTTC
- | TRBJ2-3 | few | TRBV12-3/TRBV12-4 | CASRGDGTDTQYF | TGTGCCAGCAGGGGGGACGGCACAGATACGCAGTATTTT
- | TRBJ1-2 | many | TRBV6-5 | CASSYSTVNYGYTF | TGTGCCAGCAGTTACTCTACAGTTAACTATGGCTACACCTTC
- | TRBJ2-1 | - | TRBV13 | CASSGRTNEQFF | TGTGCCAGCAGCGGCAGGACGAATGAGCAGTTCTTC
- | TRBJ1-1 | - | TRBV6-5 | CASSYSSQGRNTEAFF | TGTGCCAGCAGTTACTCCTCTCAGGGGAGGAACACTGAAGCTTTCTTT
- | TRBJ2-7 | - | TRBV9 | CASSGAHTYEQYF | TGTGCCAGCAGCGGCGCCCATACCTACGAGCAGTACTTC
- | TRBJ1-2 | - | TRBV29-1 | CSVASRGAGDYGYTF | TGCAGCGTTGCATCCCGGGGGGCGGGGGACTATGGCTACACCTTC
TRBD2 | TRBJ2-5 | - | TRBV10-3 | CAISEGLAGKETQYF | TGTGCCATCAGCGAGGGACTAGCGGGAAAAGAGACCCAGTACTTC